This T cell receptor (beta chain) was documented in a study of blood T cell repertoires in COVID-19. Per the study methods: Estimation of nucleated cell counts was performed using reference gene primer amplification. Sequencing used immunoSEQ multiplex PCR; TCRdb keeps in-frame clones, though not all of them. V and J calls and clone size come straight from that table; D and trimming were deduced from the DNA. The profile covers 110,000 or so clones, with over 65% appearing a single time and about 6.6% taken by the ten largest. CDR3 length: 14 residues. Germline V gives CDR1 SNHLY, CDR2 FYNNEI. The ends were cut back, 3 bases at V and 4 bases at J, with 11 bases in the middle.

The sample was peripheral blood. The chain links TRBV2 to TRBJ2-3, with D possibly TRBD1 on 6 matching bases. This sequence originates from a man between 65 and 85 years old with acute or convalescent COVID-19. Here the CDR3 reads CASSDPQGSDTQYF. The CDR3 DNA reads TGTGCCAGCAGTGATCCCCAGGGGTCAGATACGCAGTATTTT.